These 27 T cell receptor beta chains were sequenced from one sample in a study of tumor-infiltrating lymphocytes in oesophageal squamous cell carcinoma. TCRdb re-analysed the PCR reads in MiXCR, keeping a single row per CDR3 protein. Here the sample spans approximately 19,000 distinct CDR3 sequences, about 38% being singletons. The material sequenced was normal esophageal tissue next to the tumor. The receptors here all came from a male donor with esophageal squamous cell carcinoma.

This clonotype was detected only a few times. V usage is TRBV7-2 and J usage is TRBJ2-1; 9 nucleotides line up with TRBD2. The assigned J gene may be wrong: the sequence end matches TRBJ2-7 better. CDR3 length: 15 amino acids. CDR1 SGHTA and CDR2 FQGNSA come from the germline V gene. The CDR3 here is CASSPGTSSYNEQYF. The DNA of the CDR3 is TGTGCCAGCAGCCCTGGGACTAGCTCCTACAATGAGCAGTACTTC.

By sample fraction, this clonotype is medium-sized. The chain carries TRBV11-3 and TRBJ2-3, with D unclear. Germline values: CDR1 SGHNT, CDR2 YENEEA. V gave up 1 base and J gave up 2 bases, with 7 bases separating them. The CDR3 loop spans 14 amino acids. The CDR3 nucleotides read TGTGCCAGCAGCTTAGTAACCAACACAGATACGCAGTATTTT. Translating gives CASSLVTNTDTQYF.

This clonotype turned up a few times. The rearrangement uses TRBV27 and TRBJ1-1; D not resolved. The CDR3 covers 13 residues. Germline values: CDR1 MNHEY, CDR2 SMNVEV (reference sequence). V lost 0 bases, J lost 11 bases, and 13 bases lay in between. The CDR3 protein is CASSLSKGARAFF. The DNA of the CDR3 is TGTGCCAGCAGTTTATCGAAAGGTGCGAGGGCTTTCTTT.

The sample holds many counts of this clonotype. Written as DNA, the CDR3 is TGTGCCAGCAGCTACATTAGCAGCGGGAGAAACGATGAGCAGTTCTTC. This encodes CASSYISSGRNDEQFF. The rearrangement links TRBV11-3 to TRBJ2-1; 8 bases fit TRBD2. The CDR3 extends over 16 amino acids. The V and J ends lost 4 bases and 8 bases, in that order; junction bases with no gene match: 13. Per germline, CDR1 SGHNT and CDR2 YENEEA.

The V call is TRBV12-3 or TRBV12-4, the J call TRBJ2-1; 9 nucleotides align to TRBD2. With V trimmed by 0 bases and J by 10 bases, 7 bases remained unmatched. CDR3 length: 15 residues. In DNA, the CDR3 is TGTGCCAGCAGTTTAGCTAGCGGGAGAAGCAACGAGCAGTTCTTC. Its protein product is CASSLASGRSNEQFF.

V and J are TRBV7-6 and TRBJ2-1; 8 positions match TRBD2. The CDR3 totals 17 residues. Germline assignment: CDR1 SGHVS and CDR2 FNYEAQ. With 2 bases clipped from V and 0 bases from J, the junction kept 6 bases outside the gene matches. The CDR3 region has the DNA TGTGCCAGCAGCTTATTTGGCGGGACTAGCTCCTACAATGAGCAGTTCTTC. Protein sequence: CASSLFGGTSSYNEQFF. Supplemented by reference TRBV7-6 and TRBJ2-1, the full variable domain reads GAGVSQSPRYKVTKRGQDVALRCDPISGHVSLYWYRQALGQGPEFLTYFNYEAQQDKSGLPNDRFSAERPEGSISTLTIQRTEQRDSAMYRCASSLFGGTSSYNEQFFGPGTRLTVL.

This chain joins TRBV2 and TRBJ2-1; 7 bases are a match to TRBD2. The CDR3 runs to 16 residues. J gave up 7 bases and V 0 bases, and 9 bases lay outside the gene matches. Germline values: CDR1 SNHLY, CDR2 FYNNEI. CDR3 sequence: CASSEAKLADLNEQFF. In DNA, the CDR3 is TGTGCCAGCAGTGAAGCAAAGCTAGCGGACCTTAATGAGCAGTTCTTC.

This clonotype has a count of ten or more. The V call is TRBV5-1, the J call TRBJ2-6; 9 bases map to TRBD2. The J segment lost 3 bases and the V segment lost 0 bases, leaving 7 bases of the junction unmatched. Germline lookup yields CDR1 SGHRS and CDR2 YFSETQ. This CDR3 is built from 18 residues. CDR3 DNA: TGCGCCAGCAGCTTGGAGGGCGGGAGGGCGGATGGGGCCAACGTCCTGACTTTC. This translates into CASSLEGGRADGANVLTF. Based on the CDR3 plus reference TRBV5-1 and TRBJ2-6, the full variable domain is KAGVTQTPRYLIKTRGQQVTLSCSPISGHRSVSWYQQTPGQGLQFLFEYFSETQRNKGNFPGRFSGRQFSNSRSEMNVSTLELGDSALYLCASSLEGGRADGANVLTFGAGSRLTVL.

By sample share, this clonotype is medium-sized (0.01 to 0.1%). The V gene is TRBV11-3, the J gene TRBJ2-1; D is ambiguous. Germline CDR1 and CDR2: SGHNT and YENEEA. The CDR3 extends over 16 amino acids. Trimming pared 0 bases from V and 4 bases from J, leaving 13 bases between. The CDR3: CASSLDGRTYYNEQFF. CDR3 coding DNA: TGTGCCAGCAGCTTAGACGGCAGAACCTATTACAATGAGCAGTTCTTC.

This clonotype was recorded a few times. The DNA for the CDR3 is TGTGCCAGCAGCGTAGTGGCTGGGGCCAACGTCCTGACTTTC. Amino acid sequence: CASSVVAGANVLTF. V usage is TRBV9 and J usage is TRBJ2-6, with D unclear. The CDR3 sequence is 14 residues long. V was shortened by 0 bases and J by 2 bases, with 3 bases between the two germline ends. Germline values: CDR1 SGDLS, CDR2 YYNGEE.

The CDR3 reads CASSYPGLAVRAEQFF. The CDR3 region has the DNA TGTGCCAGCAGTTACCCCGGACTAGCGGTTCGGGCTGAGCAGTTCTTC. The chain is built from TRBV6-5 and TRBJ2-3; 10 bases align to TRBD2. The J call is doubtful: the DNA matches TRBJ2-1 better. The CDR3 covers 16 residues. Germline values: CDR1 MNHEY, CDR2 SVGAGI.

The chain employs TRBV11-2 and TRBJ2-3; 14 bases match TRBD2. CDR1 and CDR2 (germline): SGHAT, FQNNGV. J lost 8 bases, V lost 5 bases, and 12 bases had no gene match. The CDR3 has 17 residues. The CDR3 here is CASSQYGTSGGGGTQYF. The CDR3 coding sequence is TGTGCCAGCAGCCAATATGGGACTAGCGGGGGCGGCGGTACGCAGTATTTT.

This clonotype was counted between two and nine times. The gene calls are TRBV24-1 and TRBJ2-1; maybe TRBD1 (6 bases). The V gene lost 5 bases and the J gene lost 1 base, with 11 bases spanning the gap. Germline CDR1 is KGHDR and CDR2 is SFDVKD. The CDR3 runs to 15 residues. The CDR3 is CATSAQTGSYNEQFF. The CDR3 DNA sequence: TGTGCCACCAGTGCTCAGACAGGTTCCTACAATGAGCAGTTCTTC.

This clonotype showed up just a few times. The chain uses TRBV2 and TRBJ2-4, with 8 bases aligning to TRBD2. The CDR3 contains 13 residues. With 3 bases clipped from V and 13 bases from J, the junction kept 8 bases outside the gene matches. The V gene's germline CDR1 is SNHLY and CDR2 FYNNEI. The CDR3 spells CASSDEVGGEQYF. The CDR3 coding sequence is TGTGCCAGCAGTGATGAGGTCGGGGGGGAGCAGTACTTC.

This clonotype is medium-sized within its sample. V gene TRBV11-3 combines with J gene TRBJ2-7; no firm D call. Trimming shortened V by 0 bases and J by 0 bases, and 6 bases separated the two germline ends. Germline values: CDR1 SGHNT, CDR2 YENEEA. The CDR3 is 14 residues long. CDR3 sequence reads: CASSLEGYSYEQYF. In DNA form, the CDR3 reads TGTGCCAGCAGCTTAGAGGGCTACTCCTACGAGCAGTACTTC.

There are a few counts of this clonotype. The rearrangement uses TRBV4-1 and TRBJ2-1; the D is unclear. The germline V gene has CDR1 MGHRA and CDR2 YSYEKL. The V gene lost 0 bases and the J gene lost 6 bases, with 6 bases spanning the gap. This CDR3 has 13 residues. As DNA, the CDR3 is TGCGCCAGCAGCCAAGATTACCTCAATGAGCAGTTCTTC. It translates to CASSQDYLNEQFF.

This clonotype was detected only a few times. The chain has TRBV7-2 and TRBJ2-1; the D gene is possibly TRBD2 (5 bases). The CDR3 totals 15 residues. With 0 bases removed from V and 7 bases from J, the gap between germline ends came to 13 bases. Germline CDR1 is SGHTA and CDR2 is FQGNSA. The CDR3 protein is CASSLAILARNEQFF. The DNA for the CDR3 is TGTGCCAGCAGCTTAGCTATCCTAGCCCGTAATGAGCAGTTCTTC.

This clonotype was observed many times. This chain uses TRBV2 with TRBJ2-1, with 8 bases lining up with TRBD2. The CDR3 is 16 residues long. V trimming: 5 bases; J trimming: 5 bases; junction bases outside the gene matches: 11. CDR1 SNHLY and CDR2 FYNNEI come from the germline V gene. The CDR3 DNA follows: TGTGCCAGCAGTTTCTTAGCGGGACCGCCCCACAATGAGCAGTTCTTC. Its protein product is CASSFLAGPPHNEQFF.

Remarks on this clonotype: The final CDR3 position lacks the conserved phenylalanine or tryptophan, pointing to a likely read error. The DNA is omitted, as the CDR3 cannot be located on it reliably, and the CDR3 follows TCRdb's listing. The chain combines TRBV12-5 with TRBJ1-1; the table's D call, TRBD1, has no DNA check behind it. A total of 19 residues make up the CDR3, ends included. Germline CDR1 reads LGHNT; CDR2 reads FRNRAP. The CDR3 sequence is CASGERRQGQNKRPSTSAP.

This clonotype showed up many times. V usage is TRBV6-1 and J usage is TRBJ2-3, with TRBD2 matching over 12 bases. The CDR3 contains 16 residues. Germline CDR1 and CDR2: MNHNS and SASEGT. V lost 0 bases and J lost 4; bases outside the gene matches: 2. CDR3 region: CASSEALAGGSDTQYF. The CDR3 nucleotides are TGTGCCAGCAGTGAAGCCCTAGCGGGAGGGTCAGATACGCAGTATTTT.

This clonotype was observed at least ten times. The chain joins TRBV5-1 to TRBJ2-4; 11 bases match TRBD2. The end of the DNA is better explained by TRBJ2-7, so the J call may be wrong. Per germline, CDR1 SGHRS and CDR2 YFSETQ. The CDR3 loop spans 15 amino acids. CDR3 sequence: CASSLGTSGLYEQYF. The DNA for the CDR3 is TGCGCCAGCAGCTTGGGGACTAGCGGGCTCTACGAGCAGTACTTC.

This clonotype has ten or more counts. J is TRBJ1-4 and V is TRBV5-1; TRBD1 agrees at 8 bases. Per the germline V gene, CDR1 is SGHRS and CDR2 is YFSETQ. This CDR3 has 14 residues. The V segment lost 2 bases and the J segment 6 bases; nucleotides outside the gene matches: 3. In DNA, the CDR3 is TGCGCCAGCAGCTTACAGGGGGTGCATGAAAAACTGTTTTTT. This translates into CASSLQGVHEKLFF.

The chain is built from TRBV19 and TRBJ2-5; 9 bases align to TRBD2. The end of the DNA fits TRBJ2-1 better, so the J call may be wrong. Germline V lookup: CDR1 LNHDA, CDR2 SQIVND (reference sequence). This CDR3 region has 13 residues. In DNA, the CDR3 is TGTGCCAGCGGGCGGGAGGGCCCCAATGAGCAGTTCTTC. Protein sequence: CASGREGPNEQFF.

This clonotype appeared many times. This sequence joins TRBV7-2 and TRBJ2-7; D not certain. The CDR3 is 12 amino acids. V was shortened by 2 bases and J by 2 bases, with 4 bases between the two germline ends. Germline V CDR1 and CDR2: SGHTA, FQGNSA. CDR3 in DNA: TGTGCCAGCAGCTTAAGGGCCTACGAGCAGTACTTC. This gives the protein CASSLRAYEQYF.

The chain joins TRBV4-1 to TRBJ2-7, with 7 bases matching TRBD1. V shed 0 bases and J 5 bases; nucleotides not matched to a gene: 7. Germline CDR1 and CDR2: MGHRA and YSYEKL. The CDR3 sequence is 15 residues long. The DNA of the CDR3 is TGCGCCAGCAGCCAAGACGAGGGGGCACCGGACGAGCAGTACTTC. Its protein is CASSQDEGAPDEQYF.

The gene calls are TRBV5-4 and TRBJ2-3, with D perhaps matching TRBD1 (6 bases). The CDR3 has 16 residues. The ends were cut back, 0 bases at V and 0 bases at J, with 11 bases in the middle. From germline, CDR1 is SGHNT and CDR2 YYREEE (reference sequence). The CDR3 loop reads CASSLGGTRSTDTQYF. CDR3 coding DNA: TGTGCCAGCAGCTTGGGGGGGACAAGGAGCACAGATACGCAGTATTTT.

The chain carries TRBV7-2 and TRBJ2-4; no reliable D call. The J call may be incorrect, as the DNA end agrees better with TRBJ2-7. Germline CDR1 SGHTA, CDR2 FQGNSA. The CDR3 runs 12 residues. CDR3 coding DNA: TGTGCCAGCAGCTTCCCCACGGGCGAGCAGTACTTC. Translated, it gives CASSFPTGEQYF.